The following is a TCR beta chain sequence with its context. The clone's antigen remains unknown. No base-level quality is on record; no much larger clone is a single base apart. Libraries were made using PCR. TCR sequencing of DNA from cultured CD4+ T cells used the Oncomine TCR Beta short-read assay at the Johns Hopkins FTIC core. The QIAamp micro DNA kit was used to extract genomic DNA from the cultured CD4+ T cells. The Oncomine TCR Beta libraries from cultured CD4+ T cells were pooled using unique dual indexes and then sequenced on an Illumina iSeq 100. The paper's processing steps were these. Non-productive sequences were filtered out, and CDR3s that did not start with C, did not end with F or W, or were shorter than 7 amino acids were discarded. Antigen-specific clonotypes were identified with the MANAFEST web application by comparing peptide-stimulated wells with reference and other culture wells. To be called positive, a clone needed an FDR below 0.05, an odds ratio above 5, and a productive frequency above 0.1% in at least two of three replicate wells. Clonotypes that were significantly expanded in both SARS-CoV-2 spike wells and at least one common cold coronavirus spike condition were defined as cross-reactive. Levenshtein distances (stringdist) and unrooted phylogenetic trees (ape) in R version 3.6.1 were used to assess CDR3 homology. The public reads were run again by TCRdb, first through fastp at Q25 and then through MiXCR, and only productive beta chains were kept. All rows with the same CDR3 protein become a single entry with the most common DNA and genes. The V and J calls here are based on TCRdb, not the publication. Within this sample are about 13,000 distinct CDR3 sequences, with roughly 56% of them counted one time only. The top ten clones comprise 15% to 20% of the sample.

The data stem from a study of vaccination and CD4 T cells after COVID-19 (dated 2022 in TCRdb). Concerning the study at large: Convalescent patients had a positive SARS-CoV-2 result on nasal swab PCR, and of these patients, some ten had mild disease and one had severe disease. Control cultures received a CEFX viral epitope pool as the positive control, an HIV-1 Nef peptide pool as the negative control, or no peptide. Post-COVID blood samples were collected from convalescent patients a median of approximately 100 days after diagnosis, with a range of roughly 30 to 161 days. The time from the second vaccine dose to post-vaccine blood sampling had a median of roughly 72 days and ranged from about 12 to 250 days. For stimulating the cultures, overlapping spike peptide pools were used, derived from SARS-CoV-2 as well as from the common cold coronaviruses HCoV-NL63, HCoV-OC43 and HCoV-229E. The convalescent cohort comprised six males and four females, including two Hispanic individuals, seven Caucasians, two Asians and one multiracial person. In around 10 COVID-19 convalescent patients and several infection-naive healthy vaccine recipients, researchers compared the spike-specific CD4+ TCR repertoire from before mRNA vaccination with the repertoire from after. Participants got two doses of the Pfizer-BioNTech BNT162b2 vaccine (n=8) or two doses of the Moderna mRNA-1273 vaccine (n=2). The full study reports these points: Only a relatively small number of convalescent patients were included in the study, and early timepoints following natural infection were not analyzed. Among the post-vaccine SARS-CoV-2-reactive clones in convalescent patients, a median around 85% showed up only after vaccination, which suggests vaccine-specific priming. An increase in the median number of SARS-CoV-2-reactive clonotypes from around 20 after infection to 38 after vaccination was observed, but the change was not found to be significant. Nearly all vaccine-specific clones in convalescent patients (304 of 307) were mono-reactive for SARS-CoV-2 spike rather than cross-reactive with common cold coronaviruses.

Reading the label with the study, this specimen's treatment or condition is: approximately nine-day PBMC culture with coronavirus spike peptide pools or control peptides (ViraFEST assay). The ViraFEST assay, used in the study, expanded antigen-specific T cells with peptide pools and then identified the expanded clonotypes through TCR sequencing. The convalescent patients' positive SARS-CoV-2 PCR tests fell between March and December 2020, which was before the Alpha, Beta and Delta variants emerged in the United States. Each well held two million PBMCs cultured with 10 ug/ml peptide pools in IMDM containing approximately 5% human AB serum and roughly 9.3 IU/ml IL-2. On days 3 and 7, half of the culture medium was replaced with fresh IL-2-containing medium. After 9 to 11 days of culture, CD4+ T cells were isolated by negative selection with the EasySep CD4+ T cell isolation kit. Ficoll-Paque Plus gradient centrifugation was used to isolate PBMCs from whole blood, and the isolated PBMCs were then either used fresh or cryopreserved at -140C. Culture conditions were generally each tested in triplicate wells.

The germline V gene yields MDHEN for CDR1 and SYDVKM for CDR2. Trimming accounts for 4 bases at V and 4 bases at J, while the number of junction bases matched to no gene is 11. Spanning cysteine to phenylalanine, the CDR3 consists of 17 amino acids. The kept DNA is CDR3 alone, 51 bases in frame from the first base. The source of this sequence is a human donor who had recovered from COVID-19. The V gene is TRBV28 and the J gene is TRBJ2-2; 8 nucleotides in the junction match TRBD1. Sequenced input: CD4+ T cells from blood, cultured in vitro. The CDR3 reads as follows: CASSSRTGPNPTGELFF. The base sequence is TGTGCCAGCAGTTCGCGGACAGGGCCCAACCCCACCGGGGAGCTGTTTTTT.